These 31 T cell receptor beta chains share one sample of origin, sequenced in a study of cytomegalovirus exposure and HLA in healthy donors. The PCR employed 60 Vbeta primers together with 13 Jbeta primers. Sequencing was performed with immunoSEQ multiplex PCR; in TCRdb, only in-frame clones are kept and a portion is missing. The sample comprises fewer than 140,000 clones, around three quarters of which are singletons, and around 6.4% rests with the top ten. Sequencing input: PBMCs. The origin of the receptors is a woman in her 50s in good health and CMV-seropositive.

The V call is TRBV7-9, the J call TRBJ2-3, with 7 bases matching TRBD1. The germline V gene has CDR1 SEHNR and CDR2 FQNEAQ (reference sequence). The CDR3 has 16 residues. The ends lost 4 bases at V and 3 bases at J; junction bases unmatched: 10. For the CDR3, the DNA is TGTGCCAGCAGCTCCACCATCAGGGGGTGGACAGATACGCAGTATTTT. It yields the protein CASSSTIRGWTDTQYF.

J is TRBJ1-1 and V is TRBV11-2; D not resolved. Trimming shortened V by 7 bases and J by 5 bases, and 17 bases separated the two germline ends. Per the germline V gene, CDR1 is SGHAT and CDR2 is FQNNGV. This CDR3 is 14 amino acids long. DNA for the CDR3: TGTGCCAGCACCTTGCTGCGGGAAGGGACTGAAGCTTTCTTT. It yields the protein CASTLLREGTEAFF. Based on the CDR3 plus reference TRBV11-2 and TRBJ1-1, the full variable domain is EAGVAQSPRYKIIEKRQSVAFWCNPISGHATLYWYQQILGQGPKLLIQFQNNGVVDDSQLPKDRFSAERLKGVDSTLKIQPAKLEDSAVYLCASTLLREGTEAFFGQGTRLTVV.

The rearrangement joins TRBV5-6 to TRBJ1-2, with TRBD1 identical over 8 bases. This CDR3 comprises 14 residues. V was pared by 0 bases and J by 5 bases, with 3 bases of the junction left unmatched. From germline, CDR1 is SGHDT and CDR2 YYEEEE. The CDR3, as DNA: TGTGCCAGCAGCTTGGAAGGGACAGGATATGGCTACACCTTC. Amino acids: CASSLEGTGYGYTF.

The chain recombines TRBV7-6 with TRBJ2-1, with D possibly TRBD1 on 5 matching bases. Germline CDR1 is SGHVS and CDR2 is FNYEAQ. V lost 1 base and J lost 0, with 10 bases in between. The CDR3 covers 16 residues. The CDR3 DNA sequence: TGTGCCAGCAGCTTAGGTCAGGGTAGCTCCTACAATGAGCAGTTCTTC. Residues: CASSLGQGSSYNEQFF.

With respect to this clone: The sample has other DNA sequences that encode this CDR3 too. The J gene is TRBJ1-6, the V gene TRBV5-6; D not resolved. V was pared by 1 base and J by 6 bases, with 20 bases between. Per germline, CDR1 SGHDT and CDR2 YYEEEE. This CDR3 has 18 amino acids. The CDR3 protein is CASSLRGPNPTPNSPLHF. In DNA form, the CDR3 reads TGTGCCAGCAGCTTGAGAGGTCCAAACCCAACCCCTAATTCACCCCTCCACTTT.

The CDR3 DNA reads TGTGCCAGCAGTCCCCTAATGGGGCAGAGTATAGATACGCAGTATTTT. Protein product: CASSPLMGQSIDTQYF. This chain connects TRBV28 to TRBJ2-3; D perhaps matches TRBD1 (5 bases). Trimming took 5 bases from V and 5 from J, leaving 20 bases between them. This CDR3 has 16 amino acids. Germline V CDR1 and CDR2: MDHEN, SYDVKM.

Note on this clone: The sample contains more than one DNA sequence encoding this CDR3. In DNA form, the CDR3 reads TGTGCCAGCAGCTTGGAAACGGGATCTACGCAGTATTTT. Translated: CASSLETGSTQYF. This chain connects TRBV2 to TRBJ2-3; the D gene is possibly TRBD2 (5 bases). CDR1 is SNHLY and CDR2 is FYNNEI in the germline V gene. The V end lost 6 bases, the J end lost 8 bases, and 15 bases lay between the germline ends. This CDR3 comprises 13 residues. The whole variable domain, remainder taken from reference TRBV2 and TRBJ2-3, is EPEVTQTPSHQVTQMGQEVILRCVPISNHLYFYWYRQILGQKVEFLVSFYNNEISEKSEIFDDQFSVERPDGSNFTLKIRSTKLEDSAMYFCASSLETGSTQYFGPGTRLTVL.

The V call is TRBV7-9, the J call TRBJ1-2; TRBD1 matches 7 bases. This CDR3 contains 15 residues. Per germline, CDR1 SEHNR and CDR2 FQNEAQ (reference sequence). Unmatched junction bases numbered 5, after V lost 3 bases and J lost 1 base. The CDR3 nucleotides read TGTGCCAGCAGCTTGGGACAGCGGGTTAACTATGGCTACACCTTC. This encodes CASSLGQRVNYGYTF.

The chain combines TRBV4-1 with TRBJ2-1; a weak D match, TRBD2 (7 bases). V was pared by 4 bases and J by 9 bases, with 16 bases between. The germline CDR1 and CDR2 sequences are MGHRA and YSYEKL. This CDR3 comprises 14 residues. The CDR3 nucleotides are TGCGCCAGCAGCCTGTCCGCGGGGGCTAGTGAGCAGTTCTTC. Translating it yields CASSLSAGASEQFF.

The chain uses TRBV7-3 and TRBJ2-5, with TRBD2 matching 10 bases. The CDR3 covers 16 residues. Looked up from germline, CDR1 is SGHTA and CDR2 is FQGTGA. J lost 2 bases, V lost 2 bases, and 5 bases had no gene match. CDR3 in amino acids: CASSLGLAGDQETQYF. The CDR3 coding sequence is TGTGCCAGCAGCTTAGGGCTAGCGGGGGATCAAGAGACCCAGTACTTC.

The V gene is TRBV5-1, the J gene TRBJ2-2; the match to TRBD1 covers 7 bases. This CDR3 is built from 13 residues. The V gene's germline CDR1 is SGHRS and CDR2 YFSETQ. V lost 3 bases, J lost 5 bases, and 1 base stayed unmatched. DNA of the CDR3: TGCGCCAGCAGCTCACAGGGGACCGGGGAGCTGTTTTTT. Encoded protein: CASSSQGTGELFF.

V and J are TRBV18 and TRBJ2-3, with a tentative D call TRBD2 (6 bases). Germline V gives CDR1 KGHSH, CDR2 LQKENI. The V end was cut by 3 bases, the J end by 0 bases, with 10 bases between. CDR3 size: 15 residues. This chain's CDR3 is CASSPSGASTDTQYF. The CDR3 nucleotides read TGTGCCAGCTCACCTAGCGGTGCTAGCACAGATACGCAGTATTTT.

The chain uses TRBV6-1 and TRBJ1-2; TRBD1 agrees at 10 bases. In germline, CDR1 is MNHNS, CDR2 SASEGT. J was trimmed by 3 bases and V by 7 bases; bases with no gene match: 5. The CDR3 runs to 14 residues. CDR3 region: CASKRQGADYGYTF. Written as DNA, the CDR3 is TGTGCCAGCAAAAGACAGGGGGCGGACTATGGCTACACCTTC.

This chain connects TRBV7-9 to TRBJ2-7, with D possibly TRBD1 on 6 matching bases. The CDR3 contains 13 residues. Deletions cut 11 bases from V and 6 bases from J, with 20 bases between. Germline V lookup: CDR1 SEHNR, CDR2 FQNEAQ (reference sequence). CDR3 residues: CAVSWTVSSEQYF. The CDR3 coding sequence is TGTGCCGTTTCCTGGACAGTATCATCCGAGCAGTACTTC. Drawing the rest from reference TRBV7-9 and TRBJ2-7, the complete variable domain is DTGVSQNPRHKITKRGQNVTFRCDPISEHNRLYWYRQTLGQGPEFLTYFQNEAQLEKSRLLSDRFSAERPKGSFSTLEIQRTEQGDSAMYLCAVSWTVSSEQYFGPGTRLTVT.

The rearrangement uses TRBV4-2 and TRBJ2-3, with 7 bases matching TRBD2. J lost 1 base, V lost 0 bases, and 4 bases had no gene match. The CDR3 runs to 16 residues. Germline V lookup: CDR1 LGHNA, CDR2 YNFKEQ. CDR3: CASSQEFAGGTDTQYF. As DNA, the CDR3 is TGTGCCAGCAGCCAAGAGTTCGCGGGGGGCACAGATACGCAGTATTTT.

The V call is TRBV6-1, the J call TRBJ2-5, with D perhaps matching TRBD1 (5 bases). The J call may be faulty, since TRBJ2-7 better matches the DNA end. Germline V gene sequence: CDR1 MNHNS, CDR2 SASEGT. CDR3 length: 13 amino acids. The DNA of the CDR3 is TGTGCCAGCAGTGTCCGACAGTCCTACGAGCAGTACTTC. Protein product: CASSVRQSYEQYF.

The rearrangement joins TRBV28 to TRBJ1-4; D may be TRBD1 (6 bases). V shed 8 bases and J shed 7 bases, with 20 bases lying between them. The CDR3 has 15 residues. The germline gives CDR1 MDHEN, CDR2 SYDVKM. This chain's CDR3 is CASLTHRGAGEKLFF. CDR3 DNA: TGTGCCAGCTTGACCCACCGGGGGGCAGGTGAAAAACTGTTTTTT.

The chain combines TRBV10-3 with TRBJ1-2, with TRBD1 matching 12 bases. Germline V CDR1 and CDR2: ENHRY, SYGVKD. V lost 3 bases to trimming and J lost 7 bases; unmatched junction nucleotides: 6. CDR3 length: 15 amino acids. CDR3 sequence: CAISDQGQGAGGYTF. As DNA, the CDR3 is TGTGCCATCAGTGACCAGGGACAGGGGGCCGGTGGCTACACCTTC.

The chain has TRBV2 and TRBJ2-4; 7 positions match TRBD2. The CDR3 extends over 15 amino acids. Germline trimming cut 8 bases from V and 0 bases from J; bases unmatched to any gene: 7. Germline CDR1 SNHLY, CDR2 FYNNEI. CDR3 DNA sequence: TGTGCCAGCGGAAGGGGAGGGTTAGCCAAAAACATTCAGTACTTC. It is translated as CASGRGGLAKNIQYF.

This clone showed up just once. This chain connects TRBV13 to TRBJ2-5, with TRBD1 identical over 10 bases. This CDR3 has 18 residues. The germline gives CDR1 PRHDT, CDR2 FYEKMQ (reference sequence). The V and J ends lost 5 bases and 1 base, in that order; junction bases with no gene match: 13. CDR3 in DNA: TGTGCCAGCAGCGCCTCCGGGACAGGGGTATCTTTCCAAGAGACCCAGTACTTC. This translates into CASSASGTGVSFQETQYF.

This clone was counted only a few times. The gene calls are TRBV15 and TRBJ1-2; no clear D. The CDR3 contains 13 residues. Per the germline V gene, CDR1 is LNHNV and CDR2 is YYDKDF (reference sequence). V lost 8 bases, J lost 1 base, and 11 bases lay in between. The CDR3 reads CATSAGLNYGYTF. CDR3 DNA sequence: TGTGCCACCTCAGCAGGACTTAACTATGGCTACACCTTC. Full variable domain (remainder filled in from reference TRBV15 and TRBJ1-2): DAMVIQNPRYQVTQFGKPVTLSCSQTLNHNVMYWYQQKSSQAPKLLFHYYDKDFNNEADTPDNFQSRRPNTSFCFLDIRSPGLGDTAMYLCATSAGLNYGYTFGSGTRLTVV.

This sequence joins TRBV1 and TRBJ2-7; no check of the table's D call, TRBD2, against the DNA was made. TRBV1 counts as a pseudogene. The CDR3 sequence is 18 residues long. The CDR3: CTSSQPPLAGVTEDEQYF. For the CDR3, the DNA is TGCACCAGCAGCCAGCCGCCACTAGCGGGGGTGACAGAGGACGAGCAGTACTTC.

The CDR3 is CSVGQGADTEAFF. CDR3 nucleotide sequence: TGCAGCGTTGGACAGGGGGCGGATACTGAAGCTTTCTTT. The J gene is TRBJ1-1, the V gene TRBV29-1; 10 bases agree with TRBD1. The CDR3 is 13 residues long. CDR1 is SQVTM, CDR2 ANQGSEA, per germline. Trimming at V came to 4 bases and at J to 5 bases, leaving 4 bases not matched to a gene.

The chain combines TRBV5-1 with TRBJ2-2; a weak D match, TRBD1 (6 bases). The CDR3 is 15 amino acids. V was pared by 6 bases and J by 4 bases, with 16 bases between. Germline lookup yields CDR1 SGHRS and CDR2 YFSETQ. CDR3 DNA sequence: TGCGCCAGCACGTCAACAGGGCGGGCCACCGGGGAGCTGTTTTTT. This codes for CASTSTGRATGELFF. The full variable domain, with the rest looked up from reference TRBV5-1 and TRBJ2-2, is KAGVTQTPRYLIKTRGQQVTLSCSPISGHRSVSWYQQTPGQGLQFLFEYFSETQRNKGNFPGRFSGRQFSNSRSEMNVSTLELGDSALYLCASTSTGRATGELFFGEGSRLTVL.

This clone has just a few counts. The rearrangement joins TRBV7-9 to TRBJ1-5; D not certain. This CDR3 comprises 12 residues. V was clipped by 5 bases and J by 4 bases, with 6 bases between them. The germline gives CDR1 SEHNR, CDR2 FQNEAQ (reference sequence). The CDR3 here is CASSQENQPQHF. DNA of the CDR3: TGTGCCAGCAGCCAAGAGAATCAGCCCCAGCATTTT.

The CDR3 DNA reads as TGTGCCAGCAGGTTACCTACGTCCTACAATGAGCAGTTCTTC. Translation: CASRLPTSYNEQFF. J is TRBJ2-1 and V is TRBV28; the D is unclear. Germline V gene sequence: CDR1 MDHEN, CDR2 SYDVKM. V lost 6 bases and J lost 1, with 10 bases in between. The CDR3 extends over 14 amino acids.

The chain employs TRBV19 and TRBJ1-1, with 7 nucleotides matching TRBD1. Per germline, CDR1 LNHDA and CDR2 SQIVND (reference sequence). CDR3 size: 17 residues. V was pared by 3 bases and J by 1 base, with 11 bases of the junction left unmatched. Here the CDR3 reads CASSIPLNRGWNTEAFF. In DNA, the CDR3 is TGTGCCAGTAGTATTCCCTTGAACAGGGGCTGGAACACTGAAGCTTTCTTT.

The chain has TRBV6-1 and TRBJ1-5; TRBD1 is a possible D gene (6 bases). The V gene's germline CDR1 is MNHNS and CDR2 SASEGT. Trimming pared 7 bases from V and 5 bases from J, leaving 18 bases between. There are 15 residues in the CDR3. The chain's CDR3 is CASTALTGLDQPQHF. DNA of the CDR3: TGTGCCAGCACCGCCCTGACAGGCCTCGATCAGCCCCAGCATTTT.

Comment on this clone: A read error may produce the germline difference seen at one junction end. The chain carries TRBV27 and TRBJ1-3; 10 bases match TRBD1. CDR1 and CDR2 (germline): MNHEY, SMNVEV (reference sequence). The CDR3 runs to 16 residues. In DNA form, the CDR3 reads TGTGCCAGCAGTTTGGGACAGGGGCGACTCTGGAAACACCATATATTT. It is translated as CASSLGQGRLWKHHIF.

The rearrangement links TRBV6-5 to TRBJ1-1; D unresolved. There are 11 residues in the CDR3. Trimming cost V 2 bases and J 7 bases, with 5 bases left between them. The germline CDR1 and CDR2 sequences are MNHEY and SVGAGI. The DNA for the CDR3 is TGTGCCAGCAGTTACCCGGGTGAAGCTTTCTTT. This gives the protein CASSYPGEAFF.

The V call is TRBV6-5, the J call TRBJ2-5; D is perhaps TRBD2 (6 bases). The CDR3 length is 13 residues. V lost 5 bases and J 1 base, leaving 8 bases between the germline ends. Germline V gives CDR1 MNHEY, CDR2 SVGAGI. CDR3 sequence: CASSRGTQETQYF. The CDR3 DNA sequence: TGTGCCAGCAGTCGGGGGACCCAAGAGACCCAGTACTTC.